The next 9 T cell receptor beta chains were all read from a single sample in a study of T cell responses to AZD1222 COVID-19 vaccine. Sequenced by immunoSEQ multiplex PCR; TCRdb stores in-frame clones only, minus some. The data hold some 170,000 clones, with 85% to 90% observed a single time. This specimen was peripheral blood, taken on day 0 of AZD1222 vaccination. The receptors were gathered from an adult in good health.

The CDR3 bases are TGTGCCAGTAGTACATCGACCGCCACAAATTCACCCCTCCACTTT. This gives the protein CASSTSTATNSPLHF. The rearrangement uses TRBV19 and TRBJ1-6; D call uncertain. With 4 bases removed from V and 7 bases from J, the gap between germline ends came to 14 bases. Germline V lookup: CDR1 LNHDA, CDR2 SQIVND (reference sequence). This CDR3 spans 15 amino acids. Variable domain in full (rest from reference TRBV19 and TRBJ1-6): DGGITQSPKYLFRKEGQNVTLSCEQNLNHDAMYWYRQDPGQGLRLIYYSQIVNDFQKGDIAEGYSVSREKKESFPLTVTSAQKNPTAFYLCASSTSTATNSPLHFGNGTRLTVT.

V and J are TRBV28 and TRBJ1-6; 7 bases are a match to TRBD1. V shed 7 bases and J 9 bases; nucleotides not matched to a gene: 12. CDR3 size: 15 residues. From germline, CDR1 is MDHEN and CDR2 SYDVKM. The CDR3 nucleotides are TGTGCCAGCAACCCACCCGGACAGGCGGGTTCACCCCTCCACTTT. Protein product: CASNPPGQAGSPLHF.

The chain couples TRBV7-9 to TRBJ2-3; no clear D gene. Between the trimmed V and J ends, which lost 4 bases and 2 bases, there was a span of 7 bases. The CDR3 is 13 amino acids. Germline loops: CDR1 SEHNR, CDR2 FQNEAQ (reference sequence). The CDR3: CASSSRLTDTQYF. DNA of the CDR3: TGTGCCAGCAGCTCACGACTCACAGATACGCAGTATTTT.

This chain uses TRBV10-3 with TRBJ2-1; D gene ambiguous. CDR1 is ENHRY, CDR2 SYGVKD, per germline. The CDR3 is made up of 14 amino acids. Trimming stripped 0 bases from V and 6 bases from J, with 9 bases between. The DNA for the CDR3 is TGTGCCATCAGTGAGTCGGTCTCCAGCAATGAGCAGTTCTTC. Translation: CAISESVSSNEQFF.

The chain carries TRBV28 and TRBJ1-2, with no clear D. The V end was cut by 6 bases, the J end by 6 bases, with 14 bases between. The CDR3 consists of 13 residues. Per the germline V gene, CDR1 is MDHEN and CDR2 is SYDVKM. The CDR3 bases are TGTGCCAGCAGACCGGACGGGGTGAATGGCTACACCTTC. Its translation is CASRPDGVNGYTF.

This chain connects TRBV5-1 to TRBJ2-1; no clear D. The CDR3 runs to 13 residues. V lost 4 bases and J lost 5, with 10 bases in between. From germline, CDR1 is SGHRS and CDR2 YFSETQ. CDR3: CASSTIVNNEQFF. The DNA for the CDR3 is TGCGCCAGCAGCACGATTGTGAACAATGAGCAGTTCTTC.

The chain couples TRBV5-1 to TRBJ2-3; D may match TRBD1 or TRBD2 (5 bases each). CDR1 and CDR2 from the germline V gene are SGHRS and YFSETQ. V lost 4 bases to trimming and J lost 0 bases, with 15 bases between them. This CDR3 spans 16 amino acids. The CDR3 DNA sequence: TGCGCCAGCAGCCGATCCGGGACGGTGAGCACAGATACGCAGTATTTT. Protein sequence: CASSRSGTVSTDTQYF.

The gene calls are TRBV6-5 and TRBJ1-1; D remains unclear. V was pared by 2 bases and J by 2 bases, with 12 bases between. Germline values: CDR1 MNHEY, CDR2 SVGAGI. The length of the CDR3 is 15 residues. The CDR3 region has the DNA TGTGCCAGCAGTTACCGACCCGAGAGAAACACTGAAGCTTTCTTT. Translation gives CASSYRPERNTEAFF.

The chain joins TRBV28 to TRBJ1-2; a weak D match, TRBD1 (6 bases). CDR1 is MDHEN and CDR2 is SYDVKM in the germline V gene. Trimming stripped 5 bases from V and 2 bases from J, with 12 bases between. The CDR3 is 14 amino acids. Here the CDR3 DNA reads TGTGCCAGCAGTCCCGGGGGGGGCAACTATGGCTACACCTTC. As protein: CASSPGGGNYGYTF.